Following are 7 T cell receptor beta chains from one sample sequenced in a study of cytomegalovirus exposure and HLA in healthy donors. Use of 60 Vbeta and 13 Jbeta primers characterized the PCR. Some clones are missing from TCRdb's copy, which holds only in-frame ones; the method was immunoSEQ multiplex PCR. The table has 150,000 to 200,000 clones, 76% seen once. The sample consisted of PBMCs. Receptors were obtained from a woman aged 25-40 years in good health and CMV-seropositive.

V and J are TRBV11-2 and TRBJ2-6; perhaps TRBD1 as D (6 bases). V was clipped by 5 bases and J by 4 bases, with 18 bases between them. From germline, CDR1 is SGHAT and CDR2 FQNNGV. CDR3 length: 17 residues. The CDR3 is CASSGPGTRDGANVLTF. In DNA form, the CDR3 reads TGTGCCAGCAGCGGCCCCGGGACAAGGGACGGGGCCAACGTCCTGACTTTC.

J is TRBJ2-5 and V is TRBV30; 7 bases match TRBD2. J was trimmed by 5 bases and V by 2 bases; bases with no gene match: 2. The CDR3 sequence is 12 residues long. Germline assignment: CDR1 GTSNPN and CDR2 SVGIG (reference sequence). The DNA of the CDR3 is TGTGCCTGGAGTCTTAGCGGGGAGACCCAGTACTTC. This codes for CAWSLSGETQYF.

This sequence joins TRBV18 and TRBJ1-2; TRBD1 agrees at 7 bases. This CDR3 region has 15 residues. The V gene end was trimmed by 4 bases and the J gene end by 4 bases; junction bases not matched to a gene: 9. CDR1 is KGHSH, CDR2 LQKENI, per germline. The CDR3 DNA sequence: TGTGCCAGCTCACTTAACCGACAGGGCGGCTATGGCTACACCTTC. It is translated as CASSLNRQGGYGYTF.

The rearrangement links TRBV6-1 to TRBJ1-6; 7 bases map to TRBD1. The CDR3 has 14 amino acids. Germline V lookup: CDR1 MNHNS, CDR2 SASEGT. V was pared by 7 bases and J by 6 bases, with 6 bases of the junction left unmatched. CDR3 loop: CASTEQGSNSPLHF. The CDR3 DNA follows: TGTGCCAGCACCGAACAGGGGAGTAATTCACCCCTCCACTTT.

There are a few counts of this clone. This chain joins TRBV5-4 and TRBJ2-5; D is unresolved. V lost 5 bases to trimming and J lost 1 base, with 9 bases between them. The CDR3 has 13 residues. Germline CDR1 reads SGHNT; CDR2 reads YYREEE (reference sequence). The CDR3 loop is CASRERSQETQYF. CDR3 in DNA: TGTGCCAGCAGAGAGCGATCCCAAGAGACCCAGTACTTC.

The chain joins TRBV7-2 to TRBJ2-5, with TRBD2 identical over 8 bases. The ends lost 0 bases at V and 4 bases at J; junction bases unmatched: 4. The CDR3 has 15 residues. Germline V gene data show CDR1 as SGHTA and CDR2 as FQGNSA. CDR3 in DNA: TGTGCCAGCAGCTTAGCCGTAGCGGGGAGAGAGACCCAGTACTTC. It encodes CASSLAVAGRETQYF.

This clone was counted only a few times. This sample also contains other DNA sequences that code for the same CDR3. V and J are TRBV5-1 and TRBJ2-5, with D perhaps TRBD2 (5 bases). The CDR3 is 12 residues long. Germline CDR1 SGHRS, CDR2 YFSETQ. V dropped 1 base and J dropped 5 bases, with 6 bases sitting between them. CDR3 residues: CASSLRGETQYF. The CDR3 coding sequence is TGCGCCAGCAGCTTGCGGGGTGAGACCCAGTACTTC.